The 5 T cell receptor beta chains presented below share a single source sample, sequenced in a study of T cells in Graves' hyperthyroidism and ophthalmopathy. The investigators amplified TCR beta CDR3 regions from RNA transcripts. A first-round RT-PCR of the TCR CDR3 used the HTBI primer set. TCRdb used MiXCR to reprocess the multiplex PCR reads, holding one entry per CDR3 protein. The data contain some 370,000 distinct CDR3 sequences, about 18% of them singletons. Source material: blood. Receptors originate from a woman in her twenties or thirties with Graves' hyperthyroidism that later progressed to Graves' ophthalmopathy.

A note on this clonotype: This may come from a read error, since a much larger clone is one base off. The chain links TRBV18 to TRBJ1-4, with TRBD1 identical over 9 bases. Germline V gene data show CDR1 as KGHSH and CDR2 as LQKENI. Trimming at V came to 8 bases and at J to 3 bases, leaving 1 base not matched to a gene. The CDR3 is 13 residues long. As DNA, the CDR3 is TGTGCCAGCCGACAGGGGGCTAATGAAAAACTGTTTTTT. This translates into CASRQGANEKLFF.

This clonotype was observed a handful of times. V usage is TRBV28 and J usage is TRBJ1-1, with D unresolved. With 2 bases removed from V and 8 bases from J, the gap between germline ends came to 6 bases. CDR3 size: 11 residues. CDR1 is MDHEN and CDR2 is SYDVKM in the germline V gene. The CDR3 coding sequence is TGTGCCAGCAGTTTAAGTATGGAAGCTTTCTTT. As protein: CASSLSMEAFF.

The chain's CDR3 is CASSNPRLRLETQYF. The CDR3 DNA sequence: TGTGCCAGCAGTAACCCCCGTTTGAGGCTAGAGACCCAGTACTTC. The chain recombines TRBV28 with TRBJ2-5; no clear D. Germline lookup yields CDR1 MDHEN and CDR2 SYDVKM. The CDR3 has 15 residues. Trimming took off 5 bases at V and 4 bases at J, with 17 bases between the two ends. Based on the CDR3 plus reference TRBV28 and TRBJ2-5, the full variable domain is DVKVTQSSRYLVKRTGEKVFLECVQDMDHENMFWYRQDPGLGLRLIYFSYDVKMKEKGDIPEGYSVSREKKERFSLILESASTNQTSMYLCASSNPRLRLETQYFGPGTRLLVL.

Many counts were recorded for this clonotype. This chain joins TRBV20-1 and TRBJ2-7, with D unresolved. Trimming took 1 base from V and 4 from J, leaving 8 bases between them. This CDR3 region has 12 residues. Per the germline V gene, CDR1 is DFQATT and CDR2 is SNEGSKA (reference sequence). CDR3 sequence (DNA): TGCAGTGCTAGAGTCTTGTCTTACGAGCAGTACTTC. Amino acid sequence: CSARVLSYEQYF.

The chain has TRBV5-6 and TRBJ2-1; 8 bases align to TRBD2. V dropped 4 bases and J dropped 5; count of bases not matched to a gene: 8. This CDR3 comprises 15 residues. The germline V gene has CDR1 SGHDT and CDR2 YYEEEE. CDR3 in amino acids: CASSPGLVPNNEQFF. The DNA of the CDR3 is TGTGCCAGCAGCCCGGGACTAGTTCCGAACAATGAGCAGTTCTTC.